This T cell receptor beta chain stems from a study of control samples from healthy donors and cancer patients. Germline V gene sequence: CDR1 SGHRS, CDR2 YFSETQ. V dropped 6 bases and J dropped 9 bases, with 19 bases sitting between them. The CDR3 is 14 residues long. The repertoire was sequenced with immunoSEQ multiplex PCR; TCRdb's copy has only in-frame clones and lacks some. The sample records some 160,000 clones, around 86% being singletons. The source is a young man in good health. Sequenced input: blood. The chain combines TRBV5-1 with TRBJ2-1; D might be TRBD2 (5 bases). In nucleotides, the CDR3 is TGCGCCAGCACCCTCGGACTTCCTGTCGGTGAGCAGTTCTTC. Translation gives CASTLGLPVGEQFF.